The 10 T cell receptor beta chains in this list originate from one sample, sequenced in a study of shared clonotypes between healthy human individuals. The protocol was immunoSEQ multiplex PCR, while the TCRdb copy is restricted to in-frame clones and leaves out a portion. The profile shows more than 1.2 million clones, approximately 98.5% of them singletons. The sample consisted of naive CD4+ T cells sorted from blood. Described subset: CD45RA+ positively selected. These receptors were taken from a man under 40 in good health.

This chain connects TRBV2 to TRBJ2-3; 7 bases match TRBD1. V gave up 4 bases and J gave up 3 bases; unmatched junction bases: 4. CDR3 size: 14 residues. Germline CDR1 reads SNHLY; CDR2 reads FYNNEI. CDR3 residues: CASSGQGATDTQYF. Written as DNA, the CDR3 is TGTGCCAGCAGTGGACAGGGAGCGACAGATACGCAGTATTTT.

This chain uses TRBV7-2 with TRBJ1-5, with 9 nucleotides matching TRBD1. The CDR3 consists of 15 residues. In germline, CDR1 is SGHTA, CDR2 FQGNSA. The ends lost 5 bases at V and 5 bases at J; junction bases unmatched: 7. In DNA, the CDR3 is TGTGCCAGCAGCCATCCAACAGGGGGCGATCAGCCCCAGCATTTT. Translated, it gives CASSHPTGGDQPQHF.

This chain joins TRBV7-6 and TRBJ2-6; either TRBD1 or TRBD2 may supply D (6 bases each). The CDR3 totals 18 residues. Germline values: CDR1 SGHVS, CDR2 FNYEAQ. V dropped 4 bases and J dropped 0 bases, with 16 bases sitting between them. For the CDR3, the DNA is TGTGCCAGCAGCTCCTTAGTGGGGGGCCTCTCTGGGGCCAACGTCCTGACTTTC. Its translation is CASSSLVGGLSGANVLTF.

As for this clone: This specimen includes other DNA sequences encoding the same CDR3. This chain links TRBV18 with TRBJ2-7; D possibly corresponds to TRBD1 (6 bases). Germline CDR1 and CDR2: KGHSH and LQKENI. There are 13 residues in the CDR3. Between the trimmed V and J ends, which lost 4 bases and 2 bases, there was a span of 9 bases. CDR3 nucleotides: TGTGCCAGCTCACGGGGACAAACCTACGAGCAGTACTTC. Protein product: CASSRGQTYEQYF.

The genes are TRBV19 and TRBJ2-7; 7 nucleotides line up with TRBD2. The CDR3 has 13 amino acids. CDR1 and CDR2 from the germline V gene are LNHDA and SQIVND (reference sequence). Losses at the gene ends were 4 bases for V and 5 bases for J; bases not matched to a gene: 5. CDR3 loop: CASSSGSVHEQYF. CDR3 bases: TGTGCCAGTAGTAGCGGGAGCGTCCACGAGCAGTACTTC. Using reference TRBV19 and TRBJ2-7 for the parts outside the CDR3, the full variable domain is DGGITQSPKYLFRKEGQNVTLSCEQNLNHDAMYWYRQDPGQGLRLIYYSQIVNDFQKGDIAEGYSVSREKKESFPLTVTSAQKNPTAFYLCASSSGSVHEQYFGPGTRLTVT.

This clone occurred once. V gene TRBV7-9 combines with J gene TRBJ2-3, with TRBD2 identical over 14 bases. The ends lost 4 bases at V and 4 bases at J; junction bases unmatched: 4. Germline V gives CDR1 SEHNR, CDR2 FQNEAQ (reference sequence). The CDR3 has 16 amino acids. The CDR3 protein is CASSSRLAGGSDTQYF. The CDR3 DNA reads as TGTGCCAGCAGCTCCAGACTAGCGGGAGGGTCAGATACGCAGTATTTT.

This CDR3 reads CASSEGKGAFF. The CDR3 DNA reads as TGTGCCAGCAGTGAAGGCAAAGGAGCTTTCTTT. The chain couples TRBV2 to TRBJ1-1; D remains unclear. Germline V gene lookup returns CDR1 SNHLY and CDR2 FYNNEI. The length of the CDR3 is 11 residues. V gave up 1 base and J gave up 10 bases, with 7 bases separating them.

This clone was counted a single time. The chain combines TRBV5-4 with TRBJ2-1; 10 bases fit TRBD2. CDR3 size: 15 residues. Germline V CDR1 and CDR2: SGHNT, YYREEE (reference sequence). The junction had 5 bases not matched to a gene; V was cut back by 2 bases and J by 6 bases. In DNA, the CDR3 is TGTGCCAGCAGCTTTCCTAGCGGGAGCCTCAATGAGCAGTTCTTC. It yields the protein CASSFPSGSLNEQFF.

The rearrangement links TRBV28 to TRBJ1-5, with D perhaps TRBD1 (6 bases). Germline V gives CDR1 MDHEN, CDR2 SYDVKM. CDR3 length equals 11 residues. V was clipped by 3 bases and J by 11 bases, with 8 bases between them. CDR3 DNA: TGTGCCAGCAGTTTCCCAGGGGCCCAGCATTTT. Translating gives CASSFPGAQHF.

The chain combines TRBV14 with TRBJ2-6; no definite D call. V gave up 6 bases and J gave up 1 base, with 7 bases separating them. This CDR3 has 14 residues. CDR1 SGHDN and CDR2 FVKESK come from the germline V gene. CDR3 in DNA: TGTGCCAGCAGTAAAACTTCTGGGGCCAACGTCCTGACTTTC. This gives the protein CASSKTSGANVLTF.